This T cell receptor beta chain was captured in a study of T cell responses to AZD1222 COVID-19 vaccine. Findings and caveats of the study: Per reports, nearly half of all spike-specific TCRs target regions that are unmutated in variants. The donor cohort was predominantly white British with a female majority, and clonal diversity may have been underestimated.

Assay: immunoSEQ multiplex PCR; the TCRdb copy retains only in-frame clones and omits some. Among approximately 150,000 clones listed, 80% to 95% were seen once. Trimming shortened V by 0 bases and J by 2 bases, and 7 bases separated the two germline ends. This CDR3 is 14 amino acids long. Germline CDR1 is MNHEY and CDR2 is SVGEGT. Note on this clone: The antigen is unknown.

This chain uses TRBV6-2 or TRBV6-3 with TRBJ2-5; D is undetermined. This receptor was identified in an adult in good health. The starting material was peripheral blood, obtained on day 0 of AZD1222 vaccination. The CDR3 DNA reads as TGTGCCAGCAGTTACTCGATTGTTCAAGAGACCCAGTACTTC. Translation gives CASSYSIVQETQYF.